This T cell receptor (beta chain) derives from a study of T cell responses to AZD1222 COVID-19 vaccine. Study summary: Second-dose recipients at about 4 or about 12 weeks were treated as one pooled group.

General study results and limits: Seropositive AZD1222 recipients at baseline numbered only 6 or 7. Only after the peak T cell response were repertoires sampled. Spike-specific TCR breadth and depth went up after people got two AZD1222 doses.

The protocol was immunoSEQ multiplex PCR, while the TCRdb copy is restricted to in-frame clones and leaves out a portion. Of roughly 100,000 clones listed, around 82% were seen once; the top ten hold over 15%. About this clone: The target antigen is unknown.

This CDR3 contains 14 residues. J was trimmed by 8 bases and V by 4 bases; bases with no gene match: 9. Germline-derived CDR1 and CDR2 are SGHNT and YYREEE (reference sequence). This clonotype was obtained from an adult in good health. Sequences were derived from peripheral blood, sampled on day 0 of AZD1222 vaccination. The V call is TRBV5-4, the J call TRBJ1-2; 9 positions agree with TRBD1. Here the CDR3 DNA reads TGTGCCAGCAGCCCGCGGGACAGGGCGACGGGCTACACCTTC. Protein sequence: CASSPRDRATGYTF.